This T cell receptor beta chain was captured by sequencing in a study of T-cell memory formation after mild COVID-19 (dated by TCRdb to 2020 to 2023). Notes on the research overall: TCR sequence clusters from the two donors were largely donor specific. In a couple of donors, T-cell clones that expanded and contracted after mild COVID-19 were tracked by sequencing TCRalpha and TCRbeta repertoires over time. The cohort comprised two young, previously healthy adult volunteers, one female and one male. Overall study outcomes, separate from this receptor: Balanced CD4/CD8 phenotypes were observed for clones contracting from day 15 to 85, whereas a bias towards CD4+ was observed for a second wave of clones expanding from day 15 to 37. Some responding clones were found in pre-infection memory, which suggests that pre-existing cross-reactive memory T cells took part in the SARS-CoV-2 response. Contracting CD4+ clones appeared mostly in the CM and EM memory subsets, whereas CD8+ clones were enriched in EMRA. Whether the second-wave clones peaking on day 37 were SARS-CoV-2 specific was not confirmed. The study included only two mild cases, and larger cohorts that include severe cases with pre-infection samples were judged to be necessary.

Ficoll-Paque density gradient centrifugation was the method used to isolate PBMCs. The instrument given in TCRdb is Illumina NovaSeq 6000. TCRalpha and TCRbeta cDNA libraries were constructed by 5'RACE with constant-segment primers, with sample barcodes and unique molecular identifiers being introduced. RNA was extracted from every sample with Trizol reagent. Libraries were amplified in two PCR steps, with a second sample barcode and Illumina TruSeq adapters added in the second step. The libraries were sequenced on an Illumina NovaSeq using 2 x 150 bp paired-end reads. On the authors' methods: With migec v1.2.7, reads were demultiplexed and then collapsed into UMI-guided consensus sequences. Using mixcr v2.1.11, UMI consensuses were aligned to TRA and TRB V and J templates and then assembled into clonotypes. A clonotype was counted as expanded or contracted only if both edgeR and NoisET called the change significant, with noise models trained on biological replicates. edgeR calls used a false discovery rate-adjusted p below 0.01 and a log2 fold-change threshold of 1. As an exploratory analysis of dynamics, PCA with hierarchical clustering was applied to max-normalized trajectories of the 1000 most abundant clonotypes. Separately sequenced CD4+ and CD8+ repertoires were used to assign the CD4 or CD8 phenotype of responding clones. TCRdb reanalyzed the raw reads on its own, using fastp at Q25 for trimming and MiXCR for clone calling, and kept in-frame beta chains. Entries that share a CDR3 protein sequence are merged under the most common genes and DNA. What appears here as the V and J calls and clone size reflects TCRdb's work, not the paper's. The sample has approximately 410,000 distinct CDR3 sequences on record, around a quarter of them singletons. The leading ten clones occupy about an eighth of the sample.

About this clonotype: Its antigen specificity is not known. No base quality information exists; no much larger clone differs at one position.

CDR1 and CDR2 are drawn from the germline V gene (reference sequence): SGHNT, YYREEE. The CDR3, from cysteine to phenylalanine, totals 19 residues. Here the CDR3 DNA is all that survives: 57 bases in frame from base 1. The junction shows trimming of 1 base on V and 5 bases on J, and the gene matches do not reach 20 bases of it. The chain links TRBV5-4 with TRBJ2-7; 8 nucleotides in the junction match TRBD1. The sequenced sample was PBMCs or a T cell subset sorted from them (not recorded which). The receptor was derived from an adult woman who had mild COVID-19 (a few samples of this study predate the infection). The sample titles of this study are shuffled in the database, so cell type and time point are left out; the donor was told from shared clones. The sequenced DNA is TGTGCCAGCAGCTTGAAGGTCGCAGGGGGCCTTTTCTCCCTTCACGAGCAGTACTTC. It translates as CASSLKVAGGLFSLHEQYF.